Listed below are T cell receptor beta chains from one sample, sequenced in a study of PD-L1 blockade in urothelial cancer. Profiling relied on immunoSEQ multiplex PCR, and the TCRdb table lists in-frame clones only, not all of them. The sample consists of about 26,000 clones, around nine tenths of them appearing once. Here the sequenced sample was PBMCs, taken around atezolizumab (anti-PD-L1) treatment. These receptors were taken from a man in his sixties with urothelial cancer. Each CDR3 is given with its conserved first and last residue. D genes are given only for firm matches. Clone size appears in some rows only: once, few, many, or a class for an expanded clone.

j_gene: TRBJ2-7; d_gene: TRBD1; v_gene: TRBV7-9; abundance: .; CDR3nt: TGTGCCAGCAGCCCTTCTATTTTTAGGGACAGGACGACCTACGAGCAGTACTTC; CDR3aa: CASSPSIFRDRTTYEQYF
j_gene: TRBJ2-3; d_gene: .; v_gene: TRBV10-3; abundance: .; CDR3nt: TGTGCCATCAGTGAGTGGCGGGCCGACACAGATACGCAGTATTTT; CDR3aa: CAISEWRADTDTQYF
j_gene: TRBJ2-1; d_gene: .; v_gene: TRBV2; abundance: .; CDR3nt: TGTGCCAGCAGTGAATCTAGACAGTTGGCGAACGATGAGCAGTTCTTC; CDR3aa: CASSESRQLANDEQFF
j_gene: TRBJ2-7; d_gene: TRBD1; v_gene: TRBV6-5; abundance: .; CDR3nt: TGTGCCAGCAGATCCGACTGGGACAGGAGCTACGAGCAGTACTTC; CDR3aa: CASRSDWDRSYEQYF
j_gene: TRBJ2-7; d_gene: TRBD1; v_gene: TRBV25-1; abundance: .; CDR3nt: TGTGCCAGCGGGGGACAGGGAGGTTTCTACGAGCAGTACTTC; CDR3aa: CASGGQGGFYEQYF
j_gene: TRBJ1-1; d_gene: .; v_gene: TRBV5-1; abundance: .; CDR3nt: TGCGCCAGCAGCCGCGAGGGGGTCAACACTGAAGCTTTCTTT; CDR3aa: CASSREGVNTEAFF
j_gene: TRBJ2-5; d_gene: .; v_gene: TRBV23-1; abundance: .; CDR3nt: TGCGCCAGCAGTTCCGCCGACAGTTACCAAGAGACCCAGTACTTC; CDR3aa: CASSSADSYQETQYF
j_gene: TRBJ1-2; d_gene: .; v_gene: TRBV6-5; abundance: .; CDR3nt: TGTGCCAGCAGTCCCCGCCGGCGGGCTGGCTACACCTTC; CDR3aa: CASSPRRRAGYTF
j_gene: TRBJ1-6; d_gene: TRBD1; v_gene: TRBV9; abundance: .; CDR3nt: TGTGCCAGCAGCTACCGGGACAGGAATGGTTCACCCCTCCACTTT; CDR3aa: CASSYRDRNGSPLHF
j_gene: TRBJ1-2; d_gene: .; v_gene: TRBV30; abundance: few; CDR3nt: TGTGCCTGGAGTGCCGCAGATTTCTATGGCTACACCTTC; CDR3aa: CAWSAADFYGYTF
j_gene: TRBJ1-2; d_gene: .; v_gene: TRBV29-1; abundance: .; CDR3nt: TGCAGCGTTTTCGACACCGCTGCCTCTAACTATGGCTACACCTTC; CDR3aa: CSVFDTAASNYGYTF
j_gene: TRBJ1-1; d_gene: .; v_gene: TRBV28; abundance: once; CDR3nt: TGTGCCAGCACCCCTGGAGGGGCTGTGTTCTTTTTCTTT; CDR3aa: CASTPGGAVFFFF
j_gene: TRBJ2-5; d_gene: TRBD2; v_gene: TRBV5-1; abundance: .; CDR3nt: TGCGCCAGCAGCTTTACGGGGGGGGAGACCCAGTACTTC; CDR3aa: CASSFTGGETQYF
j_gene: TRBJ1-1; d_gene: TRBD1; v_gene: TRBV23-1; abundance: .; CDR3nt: TGCGCCAGCAATACCCGGGACAGATGGAGCACTGAAGCTTTCTTT; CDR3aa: CASNTRDRWSTEAFF
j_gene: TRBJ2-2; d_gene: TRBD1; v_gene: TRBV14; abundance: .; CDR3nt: TGTGCCAGCAGCCAGAAACTGGGACAGGGGAACACCGGGGAGCTGTTTTTT; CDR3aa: CASSQKLGQGNTGELFF
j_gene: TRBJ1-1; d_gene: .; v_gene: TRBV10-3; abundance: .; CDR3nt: TGTGCCATCAGTGAGCGTACTGAAGCTTTCTTT; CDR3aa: CAISERTEAFF
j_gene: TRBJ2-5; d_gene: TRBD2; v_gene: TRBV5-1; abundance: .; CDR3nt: TGCGCCAGCAGCTTGGGGACTAGCGGGCGTGAAGAGACCCAGTACTTC; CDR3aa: CASSLGTSGREETQYF
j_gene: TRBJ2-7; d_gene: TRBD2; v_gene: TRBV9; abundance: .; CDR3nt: TGTGCCAGCAGCGAGGCCGGGAGGACCGAGCAGTACTTC; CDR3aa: CASSEAGRTEQYF
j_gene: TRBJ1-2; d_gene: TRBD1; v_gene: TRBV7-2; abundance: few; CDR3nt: TGTGCCAGCAGCACACAGGGGGCCACTAACTATGGCTACACCTTC; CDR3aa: CASSTQGATNYGYTF
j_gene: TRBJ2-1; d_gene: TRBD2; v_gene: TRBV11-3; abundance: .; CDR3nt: TGTGCCAGCAGCTTAGATGGGGAGTTAGCGGGGGGGTACAATGAGCAGTTCTTC; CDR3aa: CASSLDGELAGGYNEQFF